This T cell receptor beta chain was captured by sequencing in a study of T-cell reconstitution after alpha-beta-depleted transplantation in children. Study observations and caveats: The main origin of T-cell counts and diversity one year after transplant was newly produced T cells. Reports say that about two months after transplant, the alpha-beta T cells came out of several hundred graft clones that had expanded. Recipient T cells and thymic progenitors that survived were the source of the high TCRbeta diversity seen at day 60 in some patients.

After removal of 6 bases from V and 4 bases from J, the junction contained 9 bases not matched to a gene. The CDR3 runs to 15 residues. Germline lookup yields CDR1 KGHSH and CDR2 LQKENI. A library of TCRbeta sequences, prepared with unique molecular identifiers, was generated. One entry per CDR3 protein, called by TCRdb with MiXCR from the PCR reads. Found here are some 190,000 distinct CDR3 sequences, roughly 11% of them singletons; the top ten hold 13%. This clonotype was seen repeatedly, ten times or more. What it recognizes is unknown. This chain joins TRBV18 and TRBJ1-2; 9 bases fit TRBD1. The receptor comes from a boy between 2 and 10 years old with acute myeloid leukemia, due to receive a stem cell transplant. The sequences come from PBMCs, collected before TCRalphabeta/CD19-depleted stem cell transplant. The CDR3 bases are TGTGCCAGCTCCCATCGGGACAGGGCCTTCTATGGCTACACCTTC. Residues: CASSHRDRAFYGYTF.